The rows below give T cell receptor beta chains drawn from one sample of a study of tumor and adjacent non-tumor tissue in lung cancer. TCRdb re-derived calls from the multiplex PCR reads in MiXCR, one entry per CDR3 protein. Of some 73,000 distinct CDR3 sequences listed, about four fifths are singletons. Material for sequencing was distant non-tumor lung tissue. Every receptor here comes from a man between 60 and 75 years old with non-small cell lung cancer. CDR3s include the opening cysteine and the closing phenylalanine or tryptophan. A D gene is named only where the DNA matches it firmly. Some rows mark clone size as missing; the rest say once, few, many or name a class of expanded clone.

v_gene,d_gene,abundance,j_gene,CDR3aa,CDR3nt
TRBV6-5,NA,few,TRBJ2-7,CTAVIGKVYEQYF,TGTACAGCAGTAATAGGGAAAGTTTACGAGCAGTACTTC
TRBV29-1,NA,NA,TRBJ2-5,CSVEATSGRIQETQCF,TGCAGCGTTGAAGCGACTAGTGGGCGCATCCAAGAGACCCAGTGCTTC
TRBV20-1,NA,NA,TRBJ2-3,CSASSEKRGPDTQYF,TGCAGTGCTAGTTCGGAAAAAAGGGGTCCAGACACGCAGTATTTT
TRBV6-5,TRBD1,NA,TRBJ2-6,CANSFGTGGSRANVMTF,TGTGCTAACAGTTTCGGGACAGGGGGCTCTAGGGCCAACGTCATGACTTTC
TRBV11-3,NA,NA,TRBJ2-7,CASSLVIGGYHEQYF,TGTGCCAGCAGCTTAGTGATAGGGGGATACCACGAGCAGTACTTC
TRBV7-8,NA,few,TRBJ2-7,CASSLAQGNYEQYF,TGTGCCAGCAGCTTAGCCCAGGGTAACTACGAGCAGTACTTC
TRBV11-3,NA,once,TRBJ2-2,CASSLGTITNTRELFF,TGTGCCAGCAGCTTAGGTACCATAACGAACACCCGGGAGCTGTTTTTT
TRBV12-3/TRBV12-4,NA,NA,TRBJ2-4,CASSLGGGVNIQYF,TGTGCCAGCAGTTTGGGAGGGGGCGTAAACATTCAGTACTTC
TRBV11-2,TRBD1,NA,TRBJ1-2,CTRRGPLDYGYTF,TGTACCAGGAGGGGGCCGTTGGACTATGGCTACACCTTC
TRBV3-1,NA,NA,TRBJ2-5,CASSQAAGTMGETQYF,TGTGCCAGCAGCCAGGCCGCCGGGACAATGGGGGAGACCCAGTACTTC
TRBV20-1,NA,NA,TRBJ1-3,CIARDLVTIYF,TGCATTGCTAGGGATCTGGTCACCATATATTTT
TRBV11-3,TRBD2,NA,TRBJ2-2,CASSSRGAGDYRARELFF,TGTGCCAGCAGCTCCCGGGGAGCGGGAGATTACAGAGCCAGGGAGCTGTTTTTT
TRBV11-3,NA,NA,TRBJ1-6,CGSSPGINSPLHF,TGTGGTAGCAGCCCTGGGATTAATTCACCCCTCCACTTT
TRBV4-1,TRBD2,NA,TRBJ2-1,CASRLVGGRAHVQFF,TGCGCCAGCAGGCTGGTGGGCGGGAGGGCCCATGTGCAGTTCTTC
TRBV6-1,NA,NA,TRBJ1-3,CASTPGNGNTIYF,TGTGCAAGCACTCCAGGGAATGGAAACACCATATATTTT
TRBV6-5,TRBD2,NA,TRBJ2-6,CANSLAGASSEANVLTF,TGTGCCAACAGTTTAGCGGGGGCCAGCTCGGAGGCCAACGTCCTGACTTTC
TRBV6-1,NA,NA,TRBJ2-1,CASSVLGPGAVNEQFF,TGTGCCAGCAGTGTACTTGGCCCTGGTGCAGTCAATGAACAGTTCTTC
TRBV6-1,NA,NA,TRBJ2-3,CASSDPALGTDTQYF,TGTGCCAGCAGTGATCCGGCTCTTGGGACGGATACGCAGTATTTT
TRBV7-9,NA,NA,TRBJ1-3,CVSRRHLSGNTIYF,TGTGTCAGCAGGAGACACCTCTCTGGAAACACCATATATTTT
TRBV11-3,TRBD1,NA,TRBJ1-1,CASTLGRDRLGYQAFF,TGTGCCAGCACCTTAGGCCGGGACAGGCTGGGTTACCAAGCTTTCTTT
TRBV11-2,NA,NA,TRBJ1-6,CAGSLVGDNNSPLHF,TGTGCCGGCAGCTTAGTAGGGGACAATAATTCACCTCTCCACTTT
TRBV20-1,NA,NA,TRBJ2-1,CRARGPTYNKQFF,TGCAGAGCTAGAGGCCCTACCTACAATAAGCAGTTCTTC
TRBV11-1,NA,NA,TRBJ2-1,CASSLDAGIYDEQFF,TGTGCCAGCAGCTTAGACGCGGGGATCTACGATGAACAGTTCTTC
TRBV20-1,NA,NA,TRBJ1-5,CSAGTTGTRQPQHF,TGCAGTGCTGGAACTACAGGGACGCGGCAGCCCCAGCATTTT
TRBV4-3,NA,once,TRBJ1-1,CASRLRGGNTEAFF,TGCGCCAGCAGACTGAGAGGGGGGAACACTGAAGCTTTCTTT
TRBV11-3,TRBD1,medium-sized,TRBJ1-1,CASSLEFAGQGQYSAFF,TGTGCCAGCAGCTTAGAGTTTGCGGGACAGGGGCAATATTCAGCTTTCTTT
TRBV6-5,TRBD1,NA,TRBJ1-5,CASSHSGQGIQSQHF,TGCGCCAGCAGTCACAGTGGACAGGGTATTCAGTCCCAGCATTTT
TRBV11-2,NA,NA,TRBJ2-3,CVSSLDPLEVGGRTDTQYF,TGTGTCAGCAGCTTAGATCCCCTAGAAGTCGGGGGCCGCACAGATACGCAATATTTT
TRBV20-1,TRBD1,NA,TRBJ2-7,CSARPKGQGFSSEHYF,TGTAGTGCTAGACCGAAAGGACAGGGTTTTTCCTCCGAGCATTACTTC
TRBV20-1,NA,NA,TRBJ2-1,CSVRGPADNEQLF,TGCAGTGTTAGAGGGCCAGCGGACAATGAGCAGCTCTTC
TRBV11-2,NA,NA,TRBJ1-1,CASSLVDKGTEAFF,TGTGCTAGCAGCTTAGTCGATAAGGGCACTGAAGCTTTCTTT
TRBV11-3,NA,medium-sized,TRBJ2-7,CASSLGMWSEQYF,TGTGCCAGCAGCTTAGGGATGTGGAGCGAGCAGTACTTC
TRBV20-1,NA,NA,TRBJ2-1,CSPRGAVNYNEQFF,TGCAGTCCTAGAGGAGCAGTAAACTACAATGAGCAGTTCTTT
TRBV5-4,TRBD2,NA,TRBJ2-3,CASSLRSGGSSDAQYF,TGTGCCAGCAGCTTGCGGAGTGGCGGGAGTAGTGATGCGCAGTATTTT
TRBV20-1,NA,NA,TRBJ2-5,CSAFVRHWVSFRETQYF,TGCAGTGCATTCGTCCGGCACTGGGTTTCTTTCCGAGAGACCCAGTACTTC
TRBV29-1,TRBD1,NA,TRBJ2-3,CSVEIRDRGRDTQYF,TGCAGCGTAGAAATCCGGGACAGGGGGCGGGATACGCAGTATTTT
TRBV20-1,TRBD2,NA,TRBJ2-1,CNARTVISGGTVNEQFF,TGCAATGCTAGGACGGTTATTAGCGGGGGGACCGTAAATGAGCAGTTCTTC
TRBV20-1,NA,NA,TRBJ1-3,CSARDLRSASGNTVYF,TGCAGTGCTAGAGATCTGAGGAGTGCCTCTGGAAACACCGTATATTTT
TRBV14,TRBD1,NA,TRBJ2-1,CASSSGTGGFYNEQFF,TGTGCCAGCAGTTCCGGGACAGGGGGCTTCTACAATGAGCAGTTCTTC
TRBV4-2,NA,NA,TRBJ1-1,CASSQVGQHDNTEALF,TGTGCCAGCAGCCAAGTCGGACAGCATGATAACACTGAAGCTTTATTT
TRBV11-2,NA,NA,TRBJ1-2,CASNLDGRGNYRYIF,TGTGCCAGCAATCTCGATGGCAGGGGTAACTATCGCTACATCTTC
TRBV2,NA,NA,TRBJ1-1,CASSLLGNTEAFF,TGTGCCAGCAGCCTTCTGGGGAACACTGAAGCTTTCTTT
TRBV6-2/TRBV6-3,NA,NA,TRBJ2-7,CVSRYVGAEQYF,TGTGTCAGCAGATACGTGGGAGCAGAGCAGTACTTC
TRBV6-5,NA,NA,TRBJ2-1,CASSYLYRPNFYNEQFF,TGTGCCAGCAGTTACTTGTACAGGCCGAACTTCTACAATGAGCAGTTCTTC
TRBV20-1,NA,NA,TRBJ2-7,CSARPGTWNSYEQYF,TGCAGTGCTAGGCCCGGGACATGGAACTCCTACGAGCAGTACTTC
TRBV6-1,NA,NA,TRBJ1-6,CASSGLQGSPPQF,TGTGCCAGCAGTGGACTTCAAGGTTCACCCCCCCAATTT
TRBV11-2,NA,NA,TRBJ2-3,CASTPRQGAASGRIDTQYF,TGTGCCAGCACTCCGAGACAGGGGGCGGCTAGCGGGAGAATAGATACGCAGTATTTT
TRBV5-1,NA,NA,TRBJ2-2,CASNENSGTSNSGELFF,TGCGCCAGCAACGAAAACTCCGGGACATCGAACAGCGGGGAGCTGTTTTTT
TRBV29-1,NA,NA,TRBJ1-1,CSVLQVSGNSEAFF,TGCAGCGTCCTACAGGTTTCGGGGAACAGTGAAGCTTTCTTT
TRBV10-2,NA,once,TRBJ2-7,CASNGLTGELNEQYF,TGCGCCAGCAACGGACTAACGGGAGAGCTAAATGAGCAGTACTTC
TRBV6-6,NA,NA,TRBJ1-2,CASSQGRYCYTF,TGTGCCAGCAGCCAGGGCCGGTATTGCTACACCTTC